This TCR beta chain is from a study of cytomegalovirus exposure and HLA in healthy donors (dated by TCRdb to about 2017). At the level of the whole study: An earlier analysis of roughly 500 of the donors reported about 280 Gb of sequence data and 117 million unique TCR beta sequences obtained from about 180 million T cells. In a later genetic analysis, genome-wide SNP genotypes for about 55% of the roughly 700 donors were used, and that subset was treated as a discovery cohort. Donor age, sex, ethnicity and CMV serostatus were compiled alongside the repertoire data. HLA typing covered class I and class II loci at four-digit resolution. A later analysis re-examined previously published TCR beta repertoires from more than 650 donors and added high-resolution HLA genotyping to investigate patterns of TCR occurrence. Among about 410 genotyped donors of the cohort, an average of roughly 230,000 unique TCR beta nucleotide sequences was sequenced per donor, of which roughly 18% were non-productive. The study aimed to test whether signatures of past pathogen exposure could be identified by cataloging public T cell receptors. Rather than using new phenotypic data, the later analysis identified candidate immune exposures from TCR beta sequences and from how often those sequences occurred across donors. All discovery cohort repertoires had been generated on a single sequencing platform. High-throughput TCR immunosequencing, statistical association of individual TCRs with disease status, and machine learning were combined to predict cytomegalovirus infection status. A separate validation cohort of 100 to 150 different subjects was used in addition to the 666-subject first cohort. The T cell repertoires of about 700 subjects were profiled by immunosequencing and related to cytomegalovirus serostatus. An earlier analysis of around 580 of the donors used high-throughput TCR beta sequencing to judge whether each TCR beta V gene segment behaved as functional or pseudogenic. Five DR-DQ haplotypes were handled as single units for association and clustering because linkage in the cohort was strong. Approximately 300 gigabases of sequencing data and tens of millions of unique TCR sequences were included in an early release covering under 650 HLA-typed donors. The genetic ancestry cluster associated with self-reported Caucasian donors included around four fifths of the 398 genotyped donors. The number of donors typed differed by locus, with about 629-640 for A, B, C, DRB1 and DQB1, approximately 500 for DQA1, 600 to 610 for DPA1, and approximately 470 for DPB1.

In total, approximately 700 healthy bone marrow donors made up the cohort. All cohort members were sampled while nominally healthy, although unrecorded immune exposures were likely present. The donor was CMV seropositive and belonged to the group of 270 or so seropositive cohort members. Each donor provided a peripheral blood sample, and peripheral blood mononuclear cells were used for TCR beta sequencing. The Qiagen DNeasy Blood Extraction Kit was used to extract genomic DNA from the blood cell samples. On the study overall, not on this receptor specifically: In a later analysis, most CMV-associated TCR beta chains were found to appear HLA-restricted, with HLA associations seemingly driven largely by CMV exposure. For the cohort, immune exposure information was limited to CMV serostatus. Only TCR beta chains were sequenced in this cohort, and the absence of alpha or paired-chain data limited detectable features. A cluster of highly shared sequence variants was judged likely to represent a technical artifact of the sequencing pipeline. When HLA alleles, especially DR and DQ, strongly co-occurred, attributing TCR associations to individual alleles was difficult. In a later analysis, HLA-associated TCR beta chains were found to be more clonally expanded and to have lower generation probabilities than equally common non-associated chains. Because HLA typing was unavailable for some donors at each locus, only the typed subset was used in association tests. A later analysis associated 15,000 or so TCR beta sequences with specific HLA alleles at a false discovery rate of 0.05. In an earlier analysis of approximately 590 of the donors, most TCR beta V segments were observed in productive rearrangements about 87% or about 30% of the time, broadly matching IMGT annotations. According to a later genetic analysis, donors in an Asian-associated ancestry cluster had fewer N-insertions in productive TCRs than the approximately 650-donor mean. Because counts were too low, about 15 rarely observed V segments, including chromosome 9 orphons, were left out of the earlier analysis of some 600 of the donors. In vitro tests confirmed that three of the cytomegalovirus-associated TCR beta chains recognize cytomegalovirus antigens. Because the 87-base-pair reads could not distinguish some IMGT-functional V segments, including TRBV6-2 and TRBV6-3, those segments were excluded. Most TCR sequences were seen in very few donors, while some public TCRs were found in many individuals. In both the original and validation cohorts, the classifier was reported to diagnose cytomegalovirus status with high specificity and sensitivity. According to a later analysis, parvovirus B19, influenza, CMV and Epstein-Barr virus appeared linked to several top co-occurrence clusters. Roughly uniform sequencing depth across donors was assumed in presence/absence analyses, although this assumption may not hold. It was suggested by the authors that the approach could potentially be generalized to other disease states and immunological phenotypes. The study listed approximately 150 TCR beta chains as associated with cytomegalovirus. In a later analysis, the rate of TCR association differed among HLA loci, with DRB1 alleles having the most associated TCRs and HLA-C alleles having the fewest. Correlated functional status among segregating V segments might reflect linkage disequilibrium, but an unknown experimental factor could not be ruled out. A further reported finding was that TCR beta sequences accurately predicted the HLA-A and HLA-B alleles for most subjects in the first cohort. A later genetic analysis associated a missense DCLRE1C variant with V-gene and J-gene trimming of TCR beta chains, and an independent cohort replicated the association.

Libraries were constructed by the immunoSEQ multiplex PCR assay. A mixture of 60 forward primers for TCR Vbeta segments and 13 reverse primers for TCR Jbeta segments was used in the multiplex PCR. The CDR3 region of rearranged TCR beta genes was amplified from genomic DNA by a multiplex PCR assay. On the Illumina HiSeq System, the amplified TCR beta libraries were sequenced as 87-base-pair reads. Per the authors' processing: Across the 640 or so repertoires, a later analysis counted roughly 84 million unique TCR beta chains, roughly 11 million of which were shared by at least two donors. Raw reads were error-corrected and collapsed into unique sequences by a nearest-neighbor algorithm in which closely related sequences were merged to remove PCR and sequencing errors. CDR3 sequences were aligned to IMGT reference sequences to assign V, D and J gene segments. Each retained sequence needed at least a six-nucleotide match to both a V gene segment and a J gene segment. Rearrangements were classified as productive when the CDR3 lacked stop codons and remained in frame with V and J, and all other rearrangements were classified as non-productive. CDR3 was defined according to IMGT convention as the region running from the second conserved V-encoded cysteine to the conserved J-encoded phenylalanine. The earlier analysis of fewer than 700 of the donors excluded sequences that lacked an unambiguous match to a single V gene segment. An earlier analysis of several hundred of the donors called V segments functional above 56.7% productive rearrangements and segregating when the between-donor standard deviation exceeded 5%. A statistical classification framework was built for diagnosing cytomegalovirus status from the catalog of TCR beta chain sequences. A later analysis assigned V and J genes by comparing TCR nucleotide sequences with IMGT/GENE-DB human TR gene sequences. The TCRdist pipeline was used in a later analysis to assign CDR3 sequences and most-parsimonious VDJ recombination scenarios. In a later analysis, each TCR beta chain was defined by its CDR3 amino acid sequence together with its V-gene family, and reads without a unique V-gene family were excluded. As a way to deal with suspected cross-contamination and a sequencing artifact, a later analysis dropped nearly 600 nucleotide sequences that were highly shared and had low generation probability. In a later analysis, a clonal expansion index for each public chain was calculated from normalized within-repertoire ranks of inferred template counts. Generation probabilities in a later analysis came from a VDJ recombination model fitted to out-of-frame rearrangements, and those results were checked against IGoR. In a later analysis, TCR-TCR, TCR-HLA and TCR-CMV co-occurrence was scored with hypergeometric tests, and a repertoire-size bias correction was applied to TCR pairs. False discovery rates were estimated in a later analysis by permuting HLA or CMV assignments 20 times. In a later analysis, co-occurring TCRs were grouped with DBSCAN, and TCRdist sequence similarity was added when clustering was performed within HLA-allele-positive subsets. Repertoires with fewer than 30,000 or more than 120,000 public chains were left out of co-occurrence clustering, as were four to six repertoires with anomalous nucleotide sharing. The table comes from immuneACCESS by way of TCRdb, which keeps in-frame sequences with V and J called. Part of the clones is missing from these tables; in studies checked, under half for an unresolved V gene and the rest for unknown reasons. The D gene and trimming were derived from the DNA, and the V and J assignments and clone size from that table. The sample yields tens of thousands of clones; 67% were counted once. The ten top clones hold about 6.9% of the sample.

In the germline V gene, CDR1 corresponds to SGHRS and CDR2 to YFSETQ. The CDR3, cysteine through phenylalanine, is 15 amino acids long. Only CDR3 DNA is held: 45 bases, read in frame from base 1. Deletion took 1 base off V and 8 bases off J, with a span of 18 bases between the germline ends. In this sample, this clone turned up once. Its antigen target is currently unknown. No much larger clonotype is one base removed from it; base qualities were not supplied. The source is a woman in her forties or fifties in good health and CMV-seropositive. Material: PBMCs. Rearrangement joined TRBV5-1 to TRBJ2-5; the D segment cannot be called with confidence. This receptor carries the CDR3 CASSLSSMTLSTQYF. The sequenced DNA: TGCGCCAGCAGCTTGTCCTCGATGACATTATCTACCCAGTACTTC.